This entry concerns a single T cell receptor beta chain. What it recognizes is unknown. This specimen belongs to a study of cytomegalovirus exposure and HLA in healthy donors. Across the whole study: About 200 million T cells yielded 90 million to 130 million unique TCR beta sequences in earlier analysis. There were some 410 genotyped donors. Of these, 81% fell in the genetic ancestry cluster associated with self-reported Caucasian donors.

In germline, CDR1 is MNHEY, CDR2 SMNVEV (reference sequence). V lost 0 bases and J lost 4, with 15 bases in between. The CDR3 contains 16 residues. Study observations and caveats: Among CMV-associated TCR beta chains, most appeared HLA-restricted in a later analysis. Trimming of TCR beta V- and J-genes showed a link, identified in a later analysis, to a missense DCLRE1C variant.

With 60 Vbeta and 13 Jbeta primers, the PCR was carried out. This table comes from immunoSEQ multiplex PCR, and its TCRdb copy is limited to in-frame clones, with some not included. This repertoire shows about 140,000 clones, approximately 87% found once; its top ten account for more than 1.5%. Sequencing was performed on PBMCs. V and J are TRBV27 and TRBJ1-1; D perhaps matches TRBD1 (6 bases). The receptor's source is a man in his forties in good health and CMV-seronegative. This CDR3 is CASSLSPRGYGTEAFF. In DNA form, the CDR3 reads TGTGCCAGCAGTTTATCCCCCAGGGGCTACGGCACTGAAGCTTTCTTT.